Below, 2 T cell receptor beta chains from the same sample are listed, as sequenced in a study of T-cell reconstitution after alpha-beta-depleted transplantation in children. For TCRbeta, the library was prepared with unique molecular identifiers. TCRdb reprocessed the PCR reads via MiXCR and lists one record per CDR3 protein. The table lists fewer than 400,000 distinct CDR3 sequences, around 20% of them singletons. This material consisted of PBMCs from the stem cell graft donor, taken from the stem cell graft. The receptors derive from a human donor who donated a stem cell graft to a child with acute myeloid leukemia.

This clonotype was seen a few times. This chain connects TRBV29-1 to TRBJ2-7, with 10 bases fitting TRBD1. V lost 4 bases and J lost 0; bases outside the gene matches: 3. This CDR3 contains 14 residues. Germline V CDR1 and CDR2: SQVTM, ANQGSEA. This CDR3 reads CSVVRTGGSYEQYF. CDR3 sequence (DNA): TGCAGCGTTGTTAGGACAGGGGGCTCCTACGAGCAGTACTTC.

This clonotype was seen many times. The chain is built from TRBV24-1 and TRBJ2-5, with TRBD2 matching over 9 bases. The CDR3 is 15 residues long. The germline V gene has CDR1 KGHDR and CDR2 SFDVKD. V shed 2 bases and J 1 base; nucleotides not matched to a gene: 1. CDR3 protein: CATSDSLAGQETQYF. CDR3 DNA sequence: TGTGCCACCAGTGATTCACTAGCGGGCCAAGAGACCCAGTACTTC.